This TCR beta chain derives from a study of T cell responses to AZD1222 COVID-19 vaccine. Study summary: Second-dose recipients at about 4 or about 12 weeks were treated as one pooled group. Study-wide points: Donors in the cohort were predominantly white British and more often female, and clonal diversity was possibly underestimated.

The assay was immunoSEQ multiplex PCR, and TCRdb's table has in-frame clones only and misses some. The table records around 120,000 clones, 90% to 95% of them present only once. The CDR3 sequence is 13 residues long. The V and J ends lost 3 bases and 4 bases respectively, with 12 bases between them. Germline V CDR1 and CDR2: DFQATT, SNEGSKA (reference sequence). Note on this clone: Its antigen is not known.

V usage is TRBV20-1 and J usage is TRBJ1-2; tentatively, D is TRBD1 (5 bases). Here the sequenced sample was peripheral blood, taken on day 0 of AZD1222 vaccination. The sequence was obtained from an adult in good health. DNA of the CDR3: TGCAGTGCTAGTCTCGCGGGGGGCTATGGCTACACCTTC. It translates to CSASLAGGYGYTF.